This TCR beta chain stems from a study of spatial heterogeneity in lung cancer. Study-level points and caveats: Resection blood, more than follow-up blood, showed ubiquitous expanded tumor TCRs.

The time point: sample taken at primary tumor resection. Frozen PBMC, nontumor lung or tumor provided whole RNA, which was sequenced unsorted. Remarks on this clonotype: The antigen is unknown.

TCRdb re-called the 5' RACE reads through MiXCR, storing one row per CDR3 protein. The sample holds about 92,000 distinct CDR3 sequences, approximately 12% seen once. This TCR was sampled from a male donor with early-stage non-small cell lung cancer. This material consisted of PBMCs, taken at surgery.

CDR3 loop: CSVKAGTSGQETQYF. As DNA, the CDR3 is TGCAGCGTTAAGGCCGGGACTAGCGGGCAAGAGACCCAGTACTTC. This chain joins TRBV29-1 and TRBJ2-5, with TRBD2 matching 12 bases. Germline CDR1 and CDR2: SQVTM and ANQGSEA. The CDR3 loop spans 15 amino acids. The V gene end was trimmed by 5 bases and the J gene end by 2 bases; junction bases not matched to a gene: 6.